This entry features one T cell receptor beta chain sequence. Its matching antigen is unknown. This record belongs to a study of shared clonotypes between healthy human individuals. General study points: Clonotype sharing among donors likely depends on sequencing depth. Generally, estimated richness proved larger in naive subsets than it did in memory subsets.

J was trimmed by 4 bases and V by 3 bases; bases with no gene match: 4. CDR3 size: 13 residues. Germline CDR1 reads GTSNPN; CDR2 reads SVGIG (reference sequence). Generated by immunoSEQ multiplex PCR, the TCRdb table keeps only in-frame clones and is missing some. The sample yields about 1 million clones, about 77% seen once. Sequencing was done on a sample of memory CD4+ T cells sorted from blood. Stated subset: CD45RA-negative fraction. V is TRBV30 and J is TRBJ1-2, with 8 bases fitting TRBD1. The sequence came from a man aged 18-30 years in good health. The CDR3 DNA is TGTGCCTGGAGCAGGGGGCTCGTCTATGGCTACACCTTC. Translation gives CAWSRGLVYGYTF.